The clone carrying this T cell receptor (beta chain) was recorded at least ten times. The target antigen is unknown. The data originate from a study of molecular identifiers for immune sequencing clone quantification. Study findings and constraints: Researchers reportedly could pick up spiked Jurkat TCR RNA from one cell mixed into some 1 million naive cells.

V lost 3 bases and J lost 8; bases outside the gene matches: 13. This CDR3 region has 16 residues. Germline-derived CDR1 and CDR2 are SQVTM and ANQGSEA. From the PCR reads, TCRdb called clonotypes with MiXCR, one entry per CDR3 protein. In the table there are hundreds of thousands of distinct CDR3 sequences, approximately 20% of which are singletons. The specimen was naive CD8+ T cells from blood, with Jurkat cell RNA spiked in. Specified subset: FACS-sorted CD8+CD4-CCR7+CD45RA+ naive T cells. The J gene is TRBJ2-1, the V gene TRBV29-1; 10 nucleotides align to TRBD2. This receptor was taken from a human donor in good health. Some libraries in this study had Jurkat cell RNA spiked in. Here the CDR3 DNA reads TGCAGCGTTGACGGTTCGGGGGGACTAGCGCCGGATGAGCAGTTCTTC. Its protein product is CSVDGSGGLAPDEQFF.